This T cell receptor beta chain was sequenced during a study of PD-L1 blockade in urothelial cancer (dated by TCRdb to 2016 to 2017). At the level of the whole study: Every patient began therapy in 2014 and was given atezolizumab 1,200 mg intravenously every 3 weeks. Twenty-five of 29 patients were males with bladder-origin urothelial cancer, and 18 of 29 reported a prior smoking history. Patients had an ECOG performance status of 0 or 1 and had received between 0 and 3 prior chemotherapy regimens. Blood samples were analyzed 3 weeks after the start of treatment (second dose) and 6 weeks after the start of treatment. A median of 141,255 T cells and approximately 86,000 unique TCRs was obtained from blood samples, and a median clonality of approximately 0.086 was observed. The study was an exploratory multi-omic analysis of somatic, immune and clinical correlates of response to PD-L1 blockade with atezolizumab in urothelial cancer. Pretreatment tumor samples, along with matched peripheral blood serially collected before and after atezolizumab treatment, were subjected to TCR sequencing. Durable clinical benefit meant progression-free survival longer than 6 months, and TCR features were also tested against progression-free and overall survival. In the same patients, whole exome sequencing and RNA sequencing of pretreatment tumors were performed in addition to TCR sequencing. Durable clinical benefit was achieved by nine patients but not by the remaining 20. Twenty-nine patients had pretreatment blood TCR-seq, some 24 had at least one posttreatment blood collection, and some 24 had tumor TCR-seq.

The time point label for this specimen denotes: peripheral blood 6 weeks after treatment start. The cohort included under 35 patients with locally advanced or metastatic urothelial carcinoma who were treated at Memorial Sloan Kettering on a trial protocol. Peripheral blood mononuclear cells were collected pretreatment and during treatment, with between 1 and 8 total time points per patient. The Qiagen DNeasy Blood extraction kit was used to purify genomic DNA from total PBMCs and from tumor samples. PBMCs were collected pretreatment and during treatment and were isolated and stored as previously described. In regard to this clone: The specificity of this receptor is unknown. Base qualities are not recorded, but no much larger clone differs from it by a single base.

Broad study findings and their caveats: Greater expansion of tumor-associated TCR clones in peripheral blood 3 weeks after the start of treatment was observed in patients with durable benefit (n of about 24, p = 0.022). Improved progression-free and overall survival was associated with having pretreatment peripheral blood TCR clonality below the median. Small sample size (n of about 30) and many exploratory analyses mean the results are intended to be hypothesis-generating.

Each PCR received spiked-in synthetic TCR analog templates so that absolute template abundance could be estimated from read counts. TCRbeta CDR3 regions were amplified from genomic DNA with bias-controlled V and J gene primers using the immunoSEQ assay. Sequencing of rearranged TCRbeta segments was done at approximately 20X coverage. The original methods were these. Clustering was used to correct sequencing errors, and CDR3s were annotated against IMGT so that V, D and J genes could be assigned. Only productive TCRbeta rearrangements were used in downstream analyses, excluding out-of-frame or stop-codon sequences. Clonality was calculated as one minus the Shannon entropy normalized by the log of the number of unique productive sequences. Fisher's exact test with Benjamini-Hochberg correction, at a threshold of adjusted p below 0.01, was used to find clones that differed between time points or between blood and tumor. The immuneACCESS repertoire file appears here via TCRdb, limited to in-frame rearrangements. These files lack a portion of the clones; in checked studies, under half of the deficit traces to unresolved V genes, and the cause of the others is not known. From that table come the V and J calls and clone size; the DNA was used to work out D and trimming. Within this sample are under 150,000 clones, with 75% to 90% of them counted one time only. The ten biggest clones cover roughly 1.7% of the sample.

The input for sequencing was PBMCs, taken around atezolizumab (anti-PD-L1) treatment. The origin of this receptor is a man in his 60s with urothelial cancer.

The nucleotide sequence reads TGCAGCTGCTGGGACACGGCTGGAAACACCATATATTTT. This encodes CSCWDTAGNTIYF. The rearrangement joined TRBV29-1 to TRBJ1-3; D gene: possibly TRBD1, on 6 matching bases. V is pared back by 8 bases and J by 2 bases, with 13 bases lying between the germline termini. From its cysteine to its phenylalanine, the CDR3 spans 13 amino acids. CDR3 DNA only is kept here, 39 bases in frame from base 1. The germline V gene specifies SQVTM as CDR1 and ANQGSEA as CDR2.